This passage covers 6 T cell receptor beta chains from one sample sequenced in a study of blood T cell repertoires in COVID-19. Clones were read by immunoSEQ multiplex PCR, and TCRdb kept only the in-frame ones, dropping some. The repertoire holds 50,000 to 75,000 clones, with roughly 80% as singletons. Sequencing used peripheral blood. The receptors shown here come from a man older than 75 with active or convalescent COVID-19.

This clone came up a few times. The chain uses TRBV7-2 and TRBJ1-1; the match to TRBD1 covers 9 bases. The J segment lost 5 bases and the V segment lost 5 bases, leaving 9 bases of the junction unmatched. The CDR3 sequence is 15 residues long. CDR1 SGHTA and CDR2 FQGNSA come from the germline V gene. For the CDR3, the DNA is TGTGCCAGCAGCCGGGGGGGACAGGGAAAGACTGAAGCTTTCTTT. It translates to CASSRGGQGKTEAFF.

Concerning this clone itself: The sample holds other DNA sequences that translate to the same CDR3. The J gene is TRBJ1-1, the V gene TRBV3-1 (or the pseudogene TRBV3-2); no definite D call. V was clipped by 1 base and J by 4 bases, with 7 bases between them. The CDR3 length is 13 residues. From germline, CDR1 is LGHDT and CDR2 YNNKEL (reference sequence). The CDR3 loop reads CASSQGRGTEAFF. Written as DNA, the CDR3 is TGTGCCAGCAGCCAAGGACGGGGCACTGAAGCTTTCTTT.

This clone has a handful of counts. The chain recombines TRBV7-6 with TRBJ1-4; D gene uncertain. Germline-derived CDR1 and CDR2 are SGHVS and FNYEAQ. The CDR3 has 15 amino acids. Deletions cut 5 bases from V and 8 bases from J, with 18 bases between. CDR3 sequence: CASSPRTSGVEKLFF. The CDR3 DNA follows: TGTGCCAGCAGCCCCCGGACTAGTGGAGTGGAAAAACTGTTTTTT. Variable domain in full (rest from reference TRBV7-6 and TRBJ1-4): GAGVSQSPRYKVTKRGQDVALRCDPISGHVSLYWYRQALGQGPEFLTYFNYEAQQDKSGLPNDRFSAERPEGSISTLTIQRTEQRDSAMYRCASSPRTSGVEKLFFGSGTQLSVL.

The CDR3 region has the DNA TGCGCCAGCAAGCGGGGGGACAGAACTAACTATGGCTACACCTTC. Its protein product is CASKRGDRTNYGYTF. The V gene is TRBV5-1, the J gene TRBJ1-2, with 7 bases lining up with TRBD1. Germline V lookup: CDR1 SGHRS, CDR2 YFSETQ. With 6 bases clipped from V and 0 bases from J, the junction kept 8 bases outside the gene matches. The CDR3 is 15 residues long.

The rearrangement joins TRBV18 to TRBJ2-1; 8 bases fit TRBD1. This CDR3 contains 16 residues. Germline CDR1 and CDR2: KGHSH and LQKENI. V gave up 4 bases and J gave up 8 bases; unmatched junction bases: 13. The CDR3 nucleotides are TGTGCCAGCTCACGCTCCGGGACAGGCTACGCGGATGAGCAGTTCTTC. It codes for CASSRSGTGYADEQFF.

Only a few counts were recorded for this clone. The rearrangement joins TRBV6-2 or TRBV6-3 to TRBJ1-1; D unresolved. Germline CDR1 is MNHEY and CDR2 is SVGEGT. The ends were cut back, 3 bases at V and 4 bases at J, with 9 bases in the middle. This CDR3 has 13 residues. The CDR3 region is CASSYPGSTEAFF. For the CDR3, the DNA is TGTGCCAGCAGTTATCCTGGGAGCACTGAAGCTTTCTTT.